This TCR beta chain was sequenced during a study of blood T cell repertoires in COVID-19. V lost 5 bases and J 0 bases, leaving 16 bases between the germline ends. The CDR3 consists of 17 residues. In germline, CDR1 is LNHDA, CDR2 SQIVND (reference sequence). As handled by the study authors: How many nucleated cells were present was estimated from reference gene primer amplification. Using immunoSEQ multiplex PCR, the repertoire was profiled, and TCRdb retains in-frame clones only, with some absent. That table gives V, J and clone size, and the DNA gave D and trimming. The table includes approximately 50,000 clones, about nine tenths detected once.

The sample consisted of peripheral blood. This receptor was taken from a man aged 50 to 59 with active COVID-19. The chain carries TRBV19 and TRBJ2-2, with D perhaps matching TRBD2 (6 bases). CDR3 DNA: TGTGCCAGTAGTTACCTTCTGGGGACTTCGAACACCGGGGAGCTGTTTTTT. Translation gives CASSYLLGTSNTGELFF.